This entry is about one TCR beta chain. The sample comes from a study of blood T cell repertoires in COVID-19. Study at large: There were acute and convalescent COVID-19 samples, and they came from the United States, Italy and Spain. T cells, B-cell-depleted T cells, or PBMCs supplied cDNA or gDNA.

CDR1 and CDR2 (germline): GTSNPN, SVGIG (reference sequence). Trimming took 0 bases from V and 1 from J, leaving 7 bases between them. The CDR3 spans 14 residues. TCRdb's copy holds only in-frame clones and misses some; the assay was immunoSEQ multiplex PCR. The sample includes about 270,000 clones, around 90% of them seen just once. This clonotype was obtained from a man aged 40-50 years who had been exposed to COVID-19. The rearrangement links TRBV30 to TRBJ2-1; D gene uncertain. Specimen: PBMCs or T cells enriched from blood (not recorded which). The CDR3, as DNA: TGTGCCTGGAGTGTACTCGGGTCCTACAATGAGCAGTTCTTC. It yields the protein CAWSVLGSYNEQFF.